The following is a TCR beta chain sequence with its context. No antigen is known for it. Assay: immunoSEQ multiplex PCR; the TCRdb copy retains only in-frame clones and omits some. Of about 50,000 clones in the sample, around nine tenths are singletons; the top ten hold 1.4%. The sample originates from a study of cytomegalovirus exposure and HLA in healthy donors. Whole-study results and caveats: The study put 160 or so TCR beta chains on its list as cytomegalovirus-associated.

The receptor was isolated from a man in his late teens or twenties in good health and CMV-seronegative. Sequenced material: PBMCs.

The CDR3 loop reads CASSQQDGLLFSYEQYF. In nucleotides, the CDR3 is TGTGCCAGCAGCCAACAAGACGGACTGCTTTTCTCCTACGAGCAGTACTTC. The V call is TRBV14, the J call TRBJ2-7, with a weak D call TRBD2 (5 bases). Per the germline V gene, CDR1 is SGHDN and CDR2 is FVKESK. The CDR3 contains 17 residues. Trimming took off 2 bases at V and 0 bases at J, with 17 bases between the two ends.